These 28 T cell receptor beta chains came from one sample sequenced in a study of shared clonotypes between healthy human individuals. Terminally differentiated effector memory CD45RA+ cells were excluded by CCR7 positive selection of CD45RO-negative cells. Sequenced by immunoSEQ multiplex PCR; TCRdb stores in-frame clones only, minus some. The sample gives more than 2 million clones, 93% of which show up once; around 1.7% is in the top ten. What was sequenced was naive CD8+ T cells from PBMCs. The receptors stem from a man aged 18 to 29 in good health. Some clones in this sample may be carry-over from other donors' samples.

This rearrangement joins TRBV7-2 to TRBJ2-7; unclear D gene. This CDR3 has 13 residues. The V and J ends lost 7 bases and 0 bases respectively, with 10 bases between them. Germline V lookup: CDR1 SGHTA, CDR2 FQGNSA. The CDR3: CASTSRSSYEQYF. CDR3 sequence (DNA): TGTGCCAGCACCTCGCGGAGCTCCTACGAGCAGTACTTC.

About this clone itself: The same CDR3 also results from other DNA sequences found in this sample. V and J are TRBV4-1 and TRBJ2-3, with D unclear. The CDR3 loop spans 14 amino acids. V was pared by 0 bases and J by 1 base, with 5 bases between. Germline-derived CDR1 and CDR2 are MGHRA and YSYEKL. CDR3 residues: CASSQDGGTDTQYF. The CDR3 bases are TGCGCCAGCAGCCAAGATGGAGGCACAGATACGCAGTATTTT.

The sample holds a few counts of this clone. The J gene is TRBJ2-2, the V gene TRBV5-6; D tentatively fits TRBD1 or TRBD2 (5 bases each). The CDR3 runs 13 residues. Trimming removed 2 bases from V and 6 bases from J, with 8 bases in between. Germline assignment: CDR1 SGHDT and CDR2 YYEEEE. The CDR3 bases are TGTGCCAGCAGCTTTGGGACGCCCGGGGAGCTGTTTTTT. Its protein is CASSFGTPGELFF. The whole variable domain, filled in from reference TRBV5-6 and TRBJ2-2, reads DAGVTQSPTHLIKTRGQQVTLRCSPKSGHDTVSWYQQALGQGPQFIFQYYEEEERQRGNFPDRFSGHQFPNYSSELNVNALLLGDSALYLCASSFGTPGELFFGEGSRLTVL.

V and J are TRBV6-5 and TRBJ1-2, with D unresolved. Trimming took 2 bases from V and 3 from J, leaving 16 bases between them. The germline gives CDR1 MNHEY, CDR2 SVGAGI. This CDR3 spans 16 amino acids. CDR3 residues: CASSYGDGFSYYGYTF. CDR3 bases: TGTGCCAGCAGTTACGGGGATGGGTTTTCTTACTATGGCTACACCTTC.

This clone was detected only a few times. The chain joins TRBV27 to TRBJ1-4; 7 bases map to TRBD1. J was trimmed by 8 bases and V by 5 bases; bases with no gene match: 8. This CDR3 is built from 14 residues. Germline loops: CDR1 MNHEY, CDR2 SMNVEV (reference sequence). The CDR3 here is CASSTTGEGEKLFF. CDR3 coding DNA: TGTGCCAGCAGTACCACAGGGGAAGGGGAAAAACTGTTTTTT. Drawing the rest from reference TRBV27 and TRBJ1-4, the complete variable domain is EAQVTQNPRYLITVTGKKLTVTCSQNMNHEYMSWYRQDPGLGLRQIYYSMNVEVTDKGDVPEGYKVSRKEKRNFPLILESPSPNQTSLYFCASSTTGEGEKLFFGSGTQLSVL.

The CDR3 loop is CASSFAGDGNTIYF. CDR3 nucleotide sequence: TGTGCCAGCAGTTTTGCCGGGGACGGAAACACCATATATTTT. The V gene is TRBV27, the J gene TRBJ1-3; possible D gene TRBD1, 5 bases. The germline gives CDR1 MNHEY, CDR2 SMNVEV (reference sequence). There are 14 residues in the CDR3. V shed 3 bases and J shed 4 bases, with 10 bases lying between them.

This clone has a single count. The chain has TRBV2 and TRBJ2-1; D ambiguous. From germline, CDR1 is SNHLY and CDR2 FYNNEI. Trimming pared 3 bases from V and 2 bases from J, leaving 11 bases between. The CDR3 consists of 15 residues. The CDR3 protein is CASSESASPYNEQFF. CDR3 DNA: TGTGCCAGCAGTGAGTCCGCTTCCCCCTACAATGAGCAGTTCTTC.

About this clone: At the DNA level, this CDR3 is encoded by other sequences in the same sample as well. The chain recombines TRBV6-5 with TRBJ1-4, with D unclear. The V and J ends lost 0 bases and 0 bases respectively, with 8 bases between them. The CDR3 extends over 16 amino acids. Per the germline V gene, CDR1 is MNHEY and CDR2 is SVGAGI. The CDR3: CASSYSIQATNEKLFF. CDR3 nucleotides: TGTGCCAGCAGTTACTCGATCCAGGCAACTAATGAAAAACTGTTTTTT.

The chain joins TRBV9 to TRBJ2-2; D assignment may be TRBD1 or TRBD2 (5 bases each). CDR3 length: 16 residues. V lost 3 bases to trimming and J lost 2 bases, with 14 bases between them. The germline gives CDR1 SGDLS, CDR2 YYNGEE. The CDR3 region has the DNA TGTGCCAGCAGCGCGTCCCGGGACGGTAACACCGGGGAGCTGTTTTTT. Protein sequence: CASSASRDGNTGELFF.

The chain recombines TRBV5-4 with TRBJ2-7; possibly TRBD1 for D (6 bases). V lost 1 base and J 0 bases, leaving 11 bases between the germline ends. The CDR3 spans 15 residues. CDR1 is SGHNT and CDR2 is YYREEE in the germline V gene (reference sequence). CDR3 sequence: CASSLPGQNSYEQYF. CDR3 coding DNA: TGTGCCAGCAGCTTGCCAGGACAGAACTCCTACGAGCAGTACTTC. Full variable domain (remainder filled in from reference TRBV5-4 and TRBJ2-7): ETGVTQSPTHLIKTRGQQVTLRCSSQSGHNTVSWYQQALGQGPQFIFQYYREEENGRGNFPPRFSGLQFPNYSSELNVNALELDDSALYLCASSLPGQNSYEQYFGPGTRLTVT.

The rearrangement uses TRBV6-1 and TRBJ2-7, with TRBD2 as a possible D gene (5 bases). V was pared by 6 bases and J by 0 bases, with 12 bases between. The CDR3 spans 14 residues. CDR1 is MNHNS, CDR2 SASEGT, per germline. CDR3 residues: CASRGIGSSYEQYF. CDR3 DNA: TGTGCCAGCAGGGGAATTGGGAGCTCCTACGAGCAGTACTTC.

The chain is built from TRBV30 and TRBJ1-6, with D possibly being TRBD1 (6 bases). V was pared by 3 bases and J by 7 bases, with 19 bases between. This CDR3 has 16 amino acids. Germline loops: CDR1 GTSNPN, CDR2 SVGIG (reference sequence). The CDR3 reads CAWSAEITGWNSPLHF. The CDR3 bases are TGTGCCTGGAGCGCAGAGATTACAGGGTGGAATTCACCCCTCCACTTT.

V usage is TRBV7-9 and J usage is TRBJ2-3; 7 nucleotides match TRBD1. Trimming took 4 bases from V and 7 from J; bases not matched to a gene: 14. In germline, CDR1 is SEHNR, CDR2 FQNEAQ (reference sequence). The length of the CDR3 is 16 residues. DNA for the CDR3: TGTGCCAGCAGCTGGTCGGTAGGGGGCGATCTAAATACGCAGTATTTT. Protein product: CASSWSVGGDLNTQYF.

The CDR3 nucleotides are TGTGCCAGCAGTACCCCCGGACAGGAATCGGTTTACGAGCAGTACTTC. Its translation is CASSTPGQESVYEQYF. The chain joins TRBV27 to TRBJ2-7; 7 bases are shared with TRBD1. With 5 bases clipped from V and 4 bases from J, the junction kept 14 bases outside the gene matches. From germline, CDR1 is MNHEY and CDR2 SMNVEV (reference sequence). The CDR3 is 16 residues long.

V gene TRBV4-1 combines with J gene TRBJ1-2; tentatively, D is TRBD1 (5 bases). The CDR3 contains 13 residues. Between the trimmed V and J ends, which lost 3 bases and 6 bases, there was a span of 11 bases. The germline gives CDR1 MGHRA, CDR2 YSYEKL. CDR3 bases: TGCGCCAGCAGCCATTTGCAGGGTCATGGCTACACCTTC. It translates to CASSHLQGHGYTF.

J is TRBJ1-6 and V is TRBV30; D remains ambiguous. V was pared by 4 bases and J by 0 bases, with 4 bases between. The CDR3 spans 13 residues. From germline, CDR1 is GTSNPN and CDR2 SVGIG (reference sequence). CDR3 sequence reads: CAWMTSYNSPLHF. For the CDR3, the DNA is TGTGCCTGGATGACCTCCTATAATTCACCCCTCCACTTT.

This rearrangement joins TRBV27 to TRBJ1-2; D is uncertain. V gave up 5 bases and J gave up 5 bases, with 15 bases separating them. The CDR3 length is 14 residues. Per germline, CDR1 MNHEY and CDR2 SMNVEV (reference sequence). The CDR3 DNA sequence: TGTGCCAGCAGTCCCCGCGGAGCGCAATATGGCTACACCTTC. Its translation: CASSPRGAQYGYTF.

This clone appeared a single time. V and J are TRBV7-9 and TRBJ2-1; 8 nucleotides agree with TRBD2. V shed 1 base and J 0 bases; nucleotides not matched to a gene: 11. The CDR3 loop spans 19 amino acids. The germline CDR1 and CDR2 sequences are SEHNR and FQNEAQ (reference sequence). The CDR3 sequence is CASSLDVGLETTSYNEQFF. For the CDR3, the DNA is TGTGCCAGCAGCTTAGACGTGGGACTAGAGACCACCTCCTACAATGAGCAGTTCTTC.

This clone was observed once. The J gene is TRBJ2-5, the V gene TRBV7-9, with 10 bases matching TRBD1. Germline trimming cut 1 base from V and 2 bases from J; bases unmatched to any gene: 1. The CDR3 contains 15 residues. The germline gives CDR1 SEHNR, CDR2 FQNEAQ (reference sequence). Written as DNA, the CDR3 is TGTGCCAGCAGCTTAGTGGGACAGGGGCAAGAGACCCAGTACTTC. Translation gives CASSLVGQGQETQYF.

This clone was seen only once. In DNA form, the CDR3 reads TGTGCCAGCAGCCATCCCAGGACAGGGAGAAAGGCTAATGAAAAACTGTTTTTT. Its protein is CASSHPRTGRKANEKLFF. The chain has TRBV14 and TRBJ1-4; 8 positions agree with TRBD1. The CDR3 has 18 amino acids. CDR1 and CDR2 from the germline V gene are SGHDN and FVKESK. V trimming: 3 bases; J trimming: 3 bases; junction bases outside the gene matches: 12.

The V and J genes are TRBV6-4 and TRBJ1-2, with a weak D call TRBD1 (5 bases). Looked up from germline, CDR1 is MRHNA and CDR2 is SNTAGT. This CDR3 contains 14 residues. V was clipped by 6 bases and J by 0 bases, with 11 bases between them. The CDR3 loop reads CASRTLGANYGYTF. CDR3 DNA: TGTGCCAGCAGGACACTGGGGGCTAACTATGGCTACACCTTC.

The genes are TRBV7-9 and TRBJ2-3; TRBD2 is a possible D gene (6 bases). Per germline, CDR1 SEHNR and CDR2 FQNEAQ (reference sequence). Trimming shortened V by 7 bases and J by 4 bases, and 18 bases separated the two germline ends. The CDR3 has 15 amino acids. CDR3 coding DNA: TGTGCCAGCACCCTAAACCCCTCGGGGGCAGATACGCAGTATTTT. Amino acids: CASTLNPSGADTQYF.

This chain links TRBV6-5 with TRBJ2-1, with D possibly TRBD2 on 5 matching bases. The CDR3 sequence is 16 residues long. V gave up 0 bases and J gave up 0 bases, with 9 bases separating them. Germline values: CDR1 MNHEY, CDR2 SVGAGI. This chain's CDR3 is CASSYSNSGSYNEQFF. CDR3 DNA: TGTGCCAGCAGTTACTCTAACAGCGGCTCCTACAATGAGCAGTTCTTC.

As for this clone: Other DNA sequences in this sample translate to the same CDR3. The chain couples TRBV2 to TRBJ2-1; no clear D. Germline CDR1 reads SNHLY; CDR2 reads FYNNEI. With 2 bases removed from V and 7 bases from J, the gap between germline ends came to 0 bases. This CDR3 is 10 amino acids long. The CDR3 spells CASSENEQFF. Here the CDR3 DNA reads TGTGCCAGCAGTGAAAATGAGCAGTTCTTC.

The chain links TRBV9 to TRBJ2-1, with 16 bases identical to TRBD2. Germline CDR1 SGDLS, CDR2 YYNGEE. The V and J ends lost 1 base and 2 bases, in that order; junction bases with no gene match: 18. The CDR3 totals 23 residues. The CDR3 coding sequence is TGTGCCAGCAGCGTATCCCAGGCCATGACCGGGACTAGCGGGAGGGCCACCTACAATGAGCAGTTCTTC. This codes for CASSVSQAMTGTSGRATYNEQFF.

The chain has TRBV5-6 and TRBJ2-1; D remains ambiguous. V shed 5 bases and J shed 5 bases, with 8 bases lying between them. Germline CDR1 is SGHDT and CDR2 is YYEEEE. The CDR3 extends over 12 amino acids. CDR3 coding DNA: TGTGCCAGCAGGGCGTGGAACAATGAGCAGTTCTTC. Protein: CASRAWNNEQFF.

The chain couples TRBV5-1 to TRBJ2-5; D unresolved. CDR1 and CDR2 from the germline V gene are SGHRS and YFSETQ. This CDR3 contains 13 residues. The ends were cut back, 5 bases at V and 5 bases at J, with 13 bases in the middle. This chain's CDR3 is CASRIEEWETQYF. CDR3 DNA sequence: TGCGCCAGCAGAATCGAAGAGTGGGAGACCCAGTACTTC.

In regard to this clone: The identical CDR3 is also encoded by other nucleotide sequences in the sample. The V and J genes are TRBV5-1 and TRBJ1-2, with D possibly being TRBD1 (5 bases). The CDR3 runs to 13 residues. V was trimmed by 0 bases and J by 4 bases, leaving 7 bases between them. Per germline, CDR1 SGHRS and CDR2 YFSETQ. CDR3 in DNA: TGCGCCAGCAGCTTGGGACAGATCTATGGCTACACCTTC. Encoded protein: CASSLGQIYGYTF.